The rows below give T cell receptor beta chains drawn from one sample of a study of T cell responses to AZD1222 COVID-19 vaccine. Only in-frame clones appear in the TCRdb table, and some are missing; sequencing was by immunoSEQ multiplex PCR. The table shows some 150,000 clones, with 75% to 95% occurring only once. This specimen consisted of peripheral blood, obtained on day 0 of AZD1222 vaccination. The receptors originated from an adult in good health. CDR3s include the opening cysteine and the closing phenylalanine or tryptophan. Fields, in order: clone size, J gene, V gene, D gene, CDR3 protein, CDR3 DNA. A D gene is named only where the DNA matches it firmly. Only some rows state a clone size, as once, few, many or a class for expanded clones.

once TRBJ2-7 TRBV30 NA CAWSPTEYYEQYF TGTGCCTGGAGTCCGACAGAATACTACGAGCAGTACTTC
NA TRBJ2-1 TRBV5-1 NA CASRRGLSEQFF TGCGCCAGCAGGCGGGGATTAAGTGAGCAGTTCTTC
NA TRBJ2-1 TRBV3-1/TRBV3-2 NA CASSHRRGERYNEQFF TGTGCCAGCAGCCATCGCAGAGGGGAGAGGTACAATGAGCAGTTCTTC
NA TRBJ1-4 TRBV4-2 NA CASSQQYYRLIGLTNEKLFF TGTGCCAGCAGCCAGCAATATTACAGGCTGATTGGGTTAACTAATGAAAAACTGTTTTTT
NA TRBJ1-4 TRBV7-2 TRBD1 CASSPGRFRTGYEKLFF TGTGCCAGCAGCCCAGGAAGATTCAGGACAGGCTATGAAAAACTGTTTTTT
NA TRBJ1-6 TRBV30 NA CAWRDGFNSPLHF TGTGCCTGGCGGGACGGGTTTAATTCACCCCTCCACTTT
NA TRBJ1-5 TRBV23-1 TRBD1 CASSRDRVVQPQHF TGCGCCAGCAGCCGGGACAGGGTTGTACAGCCCCAGCATTTT
NA TRBJ2-1 TRBV7-8 TRBD1 CASSKGQYNEQFF TGTGCCAGCAGCAAGGGACAGTACAATGAGCAGTTCTTC
NA TRBJ2-3 TRBV21-1 NA CASSKIGLAGGADTQYF TGTGCCAGCAGCAAAATAGGTCTGGCGGGAGGAGCAGATACGCAGTATTTT
NA TRBJ2-7 TRBV6-5 NA CASGVYEQYF TGTGCCAGCGGGGTCTACGAGCAGTACTTC
NA TRBJ2-1 TRBV19 NA CASSIDYGATSREQFF TGTGCCAGTAGTATAGATTACGGGGCCACCTCCAGAGAGCAGTTCTTC
NA TRBJ2-1 TRBV2 TRBD2 CASRGSGSNHNEQFF TGTGCCAGCAGAGGTAGCGGGAGTAACCACAATGAGCAGTTCTTC
NA TRBJ2-7 TRBV16 TRBD1 CASSPGTGGYEQYF TGTGCCAGCAGCCCCGGGACAGGGGGGTACGAGCAGTACTTC
NA TRBJ1-2 TRBV5-6 TRBD1 CASSQQGTSQVYGYTF TGTGCCAGCAGCCAACAGGGGACGAGTCAAGTCTATGGCTACACCTTC
NA TRBJ2-2 TRBV27 NA CASSFYTGELFF TGTGCCAGCAGTTTTTACACCGGGGAGCTGTTTTTT
NA TRBJ2-1 TRBV10-2 NA CASTWVVNEQFF TGCGCCAGCACCTGGGTGGTAAATGAGCAGTTCTTC
NA TRBJ2-7 TRBV15 NA CATSTRRTGDEQYF TGTGCCACCAGCACGCGAAGGACGGGGGACGAGCAGTACTTC
NA TRBJ1-3 TRBV19 NA CASSSLSRKYLSGNTIYF TGTGCCAGTAGTAGTTTGTCCAGAAAGTACCTCTCTGGAAACACCATATATTTT
NA TRBJ1-2 TRBV12-3/TRBV12-4 NA CASSWGGNYGYTF TGTGCCAGCAGTTGGGGGGGAAACTATGGCTACACCTTC
NA TRBJ2-7 TRBV29-1 NA CSVEVANEQYF TGCAGCGTTGAGGTGGCCAACGAGCAGTACTTC
NA TRBJ2-5 TRBV24-1 NA CATSDAVVGLHQETQYF TGTGCCACCAGTGATGCCGTCGTGGGGCTTCACCAAGAGACCCAGTACTTC
NA TRBJ2-2 TRBV5-1 TRBD2 CASSLDSGVDTGELFF TGCGCCAGCAGCTTGGATAGCGGGGTAGACACCGGGGAGCTGTTTTTT
NA TRBJ1-5 TRBV19 NA CASSIALGNQPQHF TGTGCCAGTAGTATAGCTTTGGGAAATCAGCCCCAGCATTTT
NA TRBJ2-5 TRBV9 TRBD1 CASSGRTGKETQYF TGTGCCAGCAGCGGGAGGACAGGAAAAGAGACCCAGTACTTC
NA TRBJ2-1 TRBV4-1 NA CASSQVYEQFF TGCGCCAGCAGCCAAGTTTACGAGCAGTTCTTC
NA TRBJ1-1 TRBV27 TRBD1 CASSPPGQGAEAFF TGTGCCAGCAGTCCCCCGGGGCAGGGGGCTGAAGCTTTCTTT
NA TRBJ1-5 TRBV15 TRBD1 CATSTGGIYQPQHF TGTGCCACCAGCACAGGGGGCATCTATCAGCCCCAGCATTTT
NA TRBJ1-2 TRBV12-3/TRBV12-4 NA CASGVAYGYTF TGTGCCAGCGGCGTGGCCTATGGCTACACCTTC